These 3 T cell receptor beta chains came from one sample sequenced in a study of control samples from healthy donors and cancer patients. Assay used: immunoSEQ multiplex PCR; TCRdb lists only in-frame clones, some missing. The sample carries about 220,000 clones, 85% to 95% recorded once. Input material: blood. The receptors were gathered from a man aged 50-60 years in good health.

CDR3: CASSLKPDYSNQPQHF. CDR3 sequence (DNA): TGTGCCAGCAGCTTGAAACCGGACTATAGCAATCAGCCCCAGCATTTT. The gene calls are TRBV5-5 and TRBJ1-5; D call uncertain. Germline CDR1 is SGHKS and CDR2 is YYEKEE (reference sequence). The CDR3 consists of 16 residues. V lost 1 base to trimming and J lost 0 bases, with 11 bases between them.

The DNA for the CDR3 is TGTGCCAGCAGCCAGACAGAACAGGGATCACCCCTCCACTTT. Protein product: CASSQTEQGSPLHF. The chain joins TRBV3-1 (or the pseudogene TRBV3-2) to TRBJ1-6; D possibly corresponds to TRBD1 (6 bases). The V gene lost 3 bases and the J gene lost 10 bases, with 13 bases spanning the gap. The CDR3 sequence is 14 residues long. CDR1 and CDR2 (germline): LGHDT, YNNKEL (reference sequence).

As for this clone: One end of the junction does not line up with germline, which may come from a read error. Here the CDR3 reads CASREGPGQGYEQYF. The CDR3 DNA reads as TGTGCCAGCAGGGAAGGACCGGGACAGGGGTACGAGCAGTACTTC. The V gene is TRBV2, the J gene TRBJ2-7; TRBD1 matches at 10 bases. Germline V lookup: CDR1 SNHLY, CDR2 FYNNEI. The CDR3 contains 15 residues.